What follows is one T cell receptor (beta chain) and its context. The repertoire was sequenced with immunoSEQ multiplex PCR; TCRdb's copy has only in-frame clones and lacks some. The sample carries roughly 200,000 clones, about 81% recorded once. The germline CDR1 and CDR2 sequences are SGHRS and YFSETQ. V gave up 0 bases and J gave up 2 bases, with 6 bases separating them. The CDR3 loop spans 14 amino acids. The sample is drawn from a study of cytomegalovirus exposure and HLA in healthy donors. The specimen was PBMCs. The origin of this receptor is a woman aged 30 to 39 in good health and CMV-seronegative. This rearrangement joins TRBV5-1 to TRBJ1-5; D remains ambiguous. CDR3 in amino acids: CASSLESGNQPQHF. The CDR3 nucleotides are TGCGCCAGCAGCTTGGAGTCGGGCAATCAGCCCCAGCATTTT.